This T cell receptor beta chain emerged from a study of blood T cell repertoires in COVID-19. The wider study: Samples representing acute and convalescent COVID-19 were sourced from the United States, Italy and Spain. Nucleic acid was either cDNA or gDNA, and it came from T cells, B-cell-depleted T cells, or PBMCs.

CDR3 length equals 15 residues. Under the authors' procedure: Estimation of nucleated cell counts relied on the amplification of reference gene primers. The assay was immunoSEQ multiplex PCR, and TCRdb's table has in-frame clones only and misses some. V and J calls and clone size are as listed in that table; D and trimming were resolved from the DNA. The sample holds around 190,000 clones, 80% to 90% seen once. The source of this sequence is a human donor in a cohort sampled during active COVID-19. The chain is built from TRBV21-1 and TRBJ2-1; the D call TRBD1 from the table was never checked on the DNA. TRBV21-1 is a listed pseudogene. Sequences were obtained from peripheral blood. Written as DNA, the CDR3 is TGTGCCCCCACAAAGTCAGGGGGCCACCTCAATGAGCAGTTCTTC. This encodes CAPTKSGGHLNEQFF.